This TCR beta chain was identified during a study of blood T cell repertoires in COVID-19 (dated by TCRdb to about 2020). In the study overall: The collaborator samples originated in the United States, Italy and Spain and spanned the acute and convalescent phases of COVID-19. Nearly every sample came with metadata listing a de-identified subject ID, COVID-19 status, age in years and sex. Samples were obtained from the ongoing ImmuneRACE study (first 160 participants) and from over 1,000 subjects provided by 6 global collaborators. The repertoires were released in a freely available public database intended as a resource for research on the immune response to SARS-CoV-2. The dataset comprised deeply sampled blood TCRbeta repertoires from subjects exposed to, actively infected with, or recovered from COVID-19. The prospective study material was composed of cDNA or gDNA derived from T cells, B-cell-depleted T cells, or PBMCs. Where available, HLA class I and class II types were taken from metadata supplied by the sample provider and were not determined by assay-based typing. Broader findings and caveats from the paper: Clinical and demographic metadata were provided uncurated, with the amount varying by source and participant.

Turning to this clone: The antigen this receptor binds is unknown. Base qualities are not at hand, and no much larger clone is one base apart.

TCRbeta CDR3 regions were amplified from genomic DNA by means of the immunoSEQ Assay, a bias-controlled multiplex PCR. The paper's data handling went like this. Nucleated cell counts per sample were estimated from amplification of reference gene primers within the assay. Sequence reads were collapsed and filtered to measure the absolute abundance of every unique TCRbeta CDR3 rearrangement. For each sample, productive Simpson clonality was calculated as the square root of Simpson's diversity index across productive rearrangements. TCRdb provides this immuneACCESS table in a form limited to in-frame rearrangements. Some clones are lacking; in checked studies, under half of them reflect an unresolved V gene, and why the rest are absent is not known. V, J and clone size are those of that table, while D and trimming were read from the DNA. For this sample the table gives about 240,000 clones, of which around 87% were detected only once. Over 6% of the sample is held by the ten biggest clonotypes.

Each collaborating institution followed its own protocols to collect whole blood in K2EDTA tubes. Collaborator samples were shipped for TCRbeta analysis as frozen whole blood, isolated PBMCs, or DNA extracted from either sample type. The specimen sequenced was peripheral blood. The origin of this receptor is a woman between 65 and 79 years old with active or convalescent COVID-19.

The CDR3 protein is CASSLRVGTYEQYF. The DNA reads TGTGCCAGCAGTTTACGGGTTGGCACCTACGAGCAGTACTTC. Rearrangement joined TRBV27 to TRBJ2-7; no D gene can be assigned with confidence. V sheds 2 bases and J sheds 2 bases, leaving 10 bases between their ends. The CDR3, from cysteine to phenylalanine, totals 14 residues. Only the CDR3 region is kept as DNA, spanning 42 bases read in frame from base 1. Reading the germline V gene (reference sequence) gives CDR1 MNHEY and CDR2 SMNVEV.